This T cell receptor beta chain was retrieved from a study of blood T cell repertoires in COVID-19. As originally analysed: Amplification of reference gene primers was used by the study to estimate nucleated cell counts. Profiling relied on immunoSEQ multiplex PCR, and the TCRdb table lists in-frame clones only, not all of them. The V and J calls and clone size are taken from that table; D and trimming were inferred from the DNA. The table has about 150,000 clones, 85% seen once. CDR1 SGDLS and CDR2 YYNGEE come from the germline V gene. The trim removed 1 base at V and 4 bases at J, leaving 24 bases unmatched. This CDR3 contains 21 residues.

This chain uses TRBV9 with TRBJ2-7, with 9 bases lining up with TRBD1. The TCR sequence derives from a woman aged 40-49 years who had recovered from COVID-19. The sample was PBMCs or T cells enriched from blood (not recorded which). The CDR3 DNA reads TGTGCCAGCAGCGTACTTTTGGGGGACAGGGAGATAGTAGTCAAGTGGTACGAGCAGTACTTC. Protein: CASSVLLGDREIVVKWYEQYF. Full variable domain (remainder filled in from reference TRBV9 and TRBJ2-7): DSGVTQTPKHLITATGQRVTLRCSPRSGDLSVYWYQQSLDQGLQFLIQYYNGEERAKGNILERFSAQQFPDLHSELNLSSLELGDSALYFCASSVLLGDREIVVKWYEQYFGPGTRLTVT.